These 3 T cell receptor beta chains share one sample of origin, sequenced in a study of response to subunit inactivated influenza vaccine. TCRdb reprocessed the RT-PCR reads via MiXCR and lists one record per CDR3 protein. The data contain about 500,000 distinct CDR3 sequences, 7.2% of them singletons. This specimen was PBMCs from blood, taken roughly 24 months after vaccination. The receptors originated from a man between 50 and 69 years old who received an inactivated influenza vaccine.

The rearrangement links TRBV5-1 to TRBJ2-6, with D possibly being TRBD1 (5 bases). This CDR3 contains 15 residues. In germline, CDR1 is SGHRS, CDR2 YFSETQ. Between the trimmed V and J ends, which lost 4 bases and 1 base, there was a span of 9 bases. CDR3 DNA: TGCGCCAGCAGCATCGCAGGGTCTGGGGCCAACGTCCTGACTTTC. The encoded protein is CASSIAGSGANVLTF.

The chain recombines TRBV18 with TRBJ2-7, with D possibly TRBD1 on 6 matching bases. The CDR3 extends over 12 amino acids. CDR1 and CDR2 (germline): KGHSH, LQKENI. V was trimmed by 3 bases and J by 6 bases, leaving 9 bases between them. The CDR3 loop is CASSPQGIEQYF. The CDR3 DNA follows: TGTGCCAGCTCACCTCAGGGGATCGAGCAGTACTTC.

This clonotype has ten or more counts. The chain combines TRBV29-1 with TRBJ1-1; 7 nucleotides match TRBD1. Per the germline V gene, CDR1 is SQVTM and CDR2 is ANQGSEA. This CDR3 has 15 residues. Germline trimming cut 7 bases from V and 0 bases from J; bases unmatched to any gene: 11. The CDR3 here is CSEPGQSFMNTEAFF. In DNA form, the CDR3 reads TGCAGCGAGCCGGGACAGAGTTTCATGAACACTGAAGCTTTCTTT.